What follows are 19 T cell receptor beta chains derived from one specimen sequenced in a study of blood T cells in healthy people across ages. The authors ran a second PCR of about 6 to 11 cycles using a sample-barcoded 5' primer and a J-beta primer mix. TCRdb reprocessed the 5' RACE reads via MiXCR and lists one record per CDR3 protein. The table has under 700,000 distinct CDR3 sequences, around 24% seen once. Another study also made use of these data, one on T cells of mothers and their children.

Sequencing was done on a sample of blood. The receptors here all came from a boy between 10 and 17 years old in good health.

This clonotype was picked up a small number of times. V is TRBV4-3 and J is TRBJ2-6, with unresolved D. Trimming shortened V by 0 bases and J by 2 bases, and 8 bases separated the two germline ends. This CDR3 has 16 residues. Germline CDR1 is LGHNA and CDR2 is YSLEER. CDR3 nucleotides: TGCGCCAGCAGCCAAGACCCTACGACTGGGGCCAACGTCCTGACTTTC. This sequence encodes CASSQDPTTGANVLTF.

This clonotype was detected a few times. This sequence joins TRBV27 and TRBJ1-5; tentatively, D is TRBD1 (5 bases). The CDR3 spans 12 residues. V dropped 11 bases and J dropped 6 bases, with 14 bases sitting between them. Germline assignment: CDR1 MNHEY and CDR2 SMNVEV (reference sequence). CDR3 bases: TGTGCCTCCGGGGGGGGAGCTCAGCCCCAGCATTTT. Translating it yields CASGGGAQPQHF.

On this clonotype: Germline and junction disagree at one end, which may indicate a read error. The V and J genes are TRBV18 and TRBJ2-1; 10 nucleotides match TRBD2. The tail of the sequence fits TRBJ2-7 better, so the J call may be wrong. Germline V lookup: CDR1 KGHSH, CDR2 LQKENI. The CDR3 sequence is 15 residues long. For the CDR3, the DNA is TGTGCCAACTCACCTGCACTAGCGGGAATCTACGAGCAGTACTTC. Its protein product is CANSPALAGIYEQYF.

Notes on this clonotype: At one end the junction does not follow the germline gene, possibly because of a read error. The chain links TRBV7-2 to TRBJ2-5; 7 positions agree with TRBD1. TRBJ2-1 matches the DNA end more closely, so the J call is doubtful. The length of the CDR3 is 13 residues. CDR1 SGHTA and CDR2 FQGNSA come from the germline V gene. The CDR3 reads CVSNEGAYNEQFF. The CDR3 coding sequence is TGTGTCAGCAACGAGGGGGCATACAATGAGCAGTTCTTC.

The V call is TRBV12-3 or TRBV12-4, the J call TRBJ2-5; TRBD2 is a possible D gene (5 bases). Matching the DNA end better, TRBJ2-1 makes the J call doubtful. This CDR3 has 12 amino acids. CDR3 nucleotides: TGTGCCAGCAGTAAGATTCGGGGTGAGCAGTTCTTC. Its protein product is CASSKIRGEQFF.

In its sample, this clonotype was seen many times. The junction departs from the called germline gene at one end, perhaps through a read error. This chain joins TRBV5-1 and TRBJ2-7, with 7 nucleotides matching TRBD2. CDR3 length: 14 amino acids. Germline V gene lookup returns CDR1 SGHRS and CDR2 YFSETQ. The CDR3 DNA follows: TGTGCCAGCAGCTTAGTGGGGGGGTCCTACGAGCAGTACTTC. This sequence encodes CASSLVGGSYEQYF.

This clonotype was seen only a few times. The chain has TRBV4-3 and TRBJ2-7, with D possibly being TRBD1 (6 bases). The CDR3 consists of 15 residues. Germline-derived CDR1 and CDR2 are LGHNA and YSLEER. The V and J ends lost 0 bases and 1 base respectively, with 10 bases between them. CDR3 region: CASSQERGQSYEQYF. CDR3 DNA sequence: TGCGCCAGCAGCCAAGAACGCGGACAGTCCTACGAGCAGTACTTC.

Only a few counts were recorded for this clonotype. The rearrangement joins TRBV5-5 to TRBJ1-2; D is possibly TRBD1 (6 bases). The germline CDR1 and CDR2 sequences are SGHKS and YYEKEE (reference sequence). CDR3 length: 14 amino acids. V gave up 0 bases and J gave up 2 bases, with 8 bases separating them. The CDR3 spells CASSLDRVNYGYTF. In DNA form, the CDR3 reads TGTGCCAGCAGCTTGGACAGGGTGAACTATGGCTACACCTTC.

This clonotype was observed a few times. This chain connects TRBV4-3 to TRBJ2-1; 9 bases are shared with TRBD2. Germline CDR1 reads LGHNA; CDR2 reads YSLEER. J gave up 7 bases and V 4 bases, and 11 bases lay outside the gene matches. The CDR3 spans 16 residues. The CDR3: CASSPTSGLPGNEQFF. The CDR3 bases are TGCGCCAGCAGCCCGACTAGCGGACTCCCGGGGAATGAGCAGTTCTTC.

This chain links TRBV7-9 with TRBJ1-4, with D possibly being TRBD1 (6 bases). CDR1 is SEHNR, CDR2 FQNEAQ, per germline (reference sequence). Between the trimmed V and J ends, which lost 1 base and 4 bases, there was a span of 10 bases. The CDR3 consists of 15 residues. CDR3 sequence (DNA): TGTGCCAGCAGCTTAGGCCCAGGGGTTAATGAAAAACTGTTTTTT. Amino acids: CASSLGPGVNEKLFF.

The sample holds a few counts of this clonotype. The chain recombines TRBV6-5 with TRBJ2-2, with D tentatively TRBD1 or TRBD2 (6 bases each). Trimming shortened V by 0 bases and J by 4 bases, and 15 bases separated the two germline ends. Germline CDR1 MNHEY, CDR2 SVGAGI. This CDR3 is 17 amino acids long. This CDR3 is CASSYSEGGRGTGELFF. The CDR3 coding sequence is TGTGCCAGCAGTTACTCCGAAGGGGGGCGCGGCACCGGGGAGCTGTTTTTT.

The chain is built from TRBV27 and TRBJ1-2; 7 bases fit TRBD1. CDR3 length: 15 residues. J was trimmed by 4 bases and V by 4 bases; bases with no gene match: 9. Germline V gene lookup returns CDR1 MNHEY and CDR2 SMNVEV (reference sequence). CDR3 in DNA: TGTGCCAGCAGTTCAGCCATCGGGACAGTCTATGGCTACACCTTC. It codes for CASSSAIGTVYGYTF.

This clonotype showed up just a few times. The V and J genes are TRBV3-1 and TRBJ2-1, with 7 bases that match TRBD2. The CDR3 contains 15 residues. CDR1 and CDR2 from the germline V gene are LGHDT and YNNKEL (reference sequence). V was clipped by 4 bases and J by 2 bases; unmatched bases: 5. DNA for the CDR3: TGTGCCAGCAGCCCCGGAGCGGGAACCTACAATGAGCAGTTCTTC. Translation gives CASSPGAGTYNEQFF.

V usage is TRBV20-1 and J usage is TRBJ2-5; 12 nucleotides match TRBD1. The J call may be incorrect, as the DNA end agrees better with TRBJ2-7. Germline V CDR1 and CDR2: DFQATT, SNEGSKA (reference sequence). This CDR3 is built from 17 residues. The DNA for the CDR3 is TGCAGTGCCCCCCACGGGACAGGGGGCTGGAGTTCCTACGAGCAGTACTTC. Its translation: CSAPHGTGGWSSYEQYF.

The chain recombines TRBV19 with TRBJ2-7; D is possibly TRBD1 (6 bases). The ends were cut back, 7 bases at V and 3 bases at J, with 19 bases in the middle. CDR3 length: 15 residues. The germline V gene has CDR1 LNHDA and CDR2 SQIVND (reference sequence). As DNA, the CDR3 is TGTGCCAGTACCAAACGCCTACAGGGAAGCTACGAGCAGTACTTC. It encodes CASTKRLQGSYEQYF.

V usage is TRBV28 and J usage is TRBJ2-2; TRBD1 or TRBD2 may be the D gene (5 bases each). Germline-derived CDR1 and CDR2 are MDHEN and SYDVKM. The CDR3 loop spans 12 amino acids. Trimming pared 7 bases from V and 6 bases from J, leaving 9 bases between. The CDR3 sequence: CASKRGPGELFF. DNA for the CDR3: TGTGCCAGCAAAAGGGGACCCGGGGAGCTGTTTTTT.

The J gene is TRBJ1-5, the V gene TRBV4-3; D is undetermined. V lost 0 bases and J 4 bases, leaving 13 bases between the germline ends. This CDR3 region has 16 residues. CDR1 is LGHNA and CDR2 is YSLEER in the germline V gene. CDR3 sequence (DNA): TGCGCCAGCAGCCAAGATTTGGTAAAACTGAATCAGCCCCAGCATTTT. Translating it yields CASSQDLVKLNQPQHF.

The V and J genes are TRBV5-1 and TRBJ2-3; D ambiguous. CDR1 is SGHRS and CDR2 is YFSETQ in the germline V gene. CDR3 length: 16 residues. The germline V and J ends were trimmed by 1 base and 4 bases, with 16 bases remaining between them. Here the CDR3 reads CASSLSPTHAADTQYF. The CDR3 DNA follows: TGCGCCAGCAGCTTGTCCCCGACACATGCGGCAGATACGCAGTATTTT.

This clonotype was observed a handful of times. The rearrangement links TRBV6-2 or TRBV6-3 to TRBJ1-5; no firm D call. This CDR3 is built from 12 residues. The V gene's germline CDR1 is MNHEY and CDR2 SVGEGT. Trimming removed 2 bases at V and 8 bases at J, with 7 bases between. The CDR3 loop reads CASSYREEPQHF. CDR3 nucleotides: TGTGCCAGCAGTTACCGGGAGGAGCCCCAGCATTTT.